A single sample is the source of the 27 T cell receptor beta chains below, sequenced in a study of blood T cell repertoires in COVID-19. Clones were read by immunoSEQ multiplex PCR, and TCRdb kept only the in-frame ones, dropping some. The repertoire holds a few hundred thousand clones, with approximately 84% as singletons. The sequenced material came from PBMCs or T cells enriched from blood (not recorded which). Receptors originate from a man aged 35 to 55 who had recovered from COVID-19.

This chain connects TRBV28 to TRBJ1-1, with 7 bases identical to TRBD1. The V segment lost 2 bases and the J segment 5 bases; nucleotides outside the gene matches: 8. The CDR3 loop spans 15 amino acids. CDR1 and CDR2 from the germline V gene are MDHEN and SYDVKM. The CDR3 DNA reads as TGTGCCAGCAGTTTACCGCGCCAGGGGGGAACTGAAGCTTTCTTT. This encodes CASSLPRQGGTEAFF.

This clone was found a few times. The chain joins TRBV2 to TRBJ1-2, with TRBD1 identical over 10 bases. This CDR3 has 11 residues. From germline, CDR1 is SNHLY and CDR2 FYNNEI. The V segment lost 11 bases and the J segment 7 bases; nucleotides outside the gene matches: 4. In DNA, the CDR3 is TGTGCCGGGGGACAGGGGTTTGGCTACACCTTC. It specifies CAGGQGFGYTF.

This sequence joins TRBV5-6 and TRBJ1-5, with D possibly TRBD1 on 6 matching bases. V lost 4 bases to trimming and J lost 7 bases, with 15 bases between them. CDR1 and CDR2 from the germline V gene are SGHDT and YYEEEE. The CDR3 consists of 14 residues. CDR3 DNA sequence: TGTGCCAGCAGCGACCGGGACACCGAACAGCCCCAGCATTTT. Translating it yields CASSDRDTEQPQHF.

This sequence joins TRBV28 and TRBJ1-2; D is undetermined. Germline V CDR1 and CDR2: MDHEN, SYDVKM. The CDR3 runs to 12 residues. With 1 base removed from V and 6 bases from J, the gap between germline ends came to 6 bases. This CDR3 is CASSLSQNGYTF. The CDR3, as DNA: TGTGCCAGCAGTTTATCGCAGAATGGCTACACCTTC.

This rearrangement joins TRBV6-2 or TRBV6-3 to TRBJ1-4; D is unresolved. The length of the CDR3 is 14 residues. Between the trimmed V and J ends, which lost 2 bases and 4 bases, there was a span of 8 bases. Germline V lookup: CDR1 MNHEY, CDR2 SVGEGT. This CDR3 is CASSYPRINEKLFF. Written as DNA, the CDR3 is TGTGCCAGCAGTTACCCGAGGATTAATGAAAAACTGTTTTTT.

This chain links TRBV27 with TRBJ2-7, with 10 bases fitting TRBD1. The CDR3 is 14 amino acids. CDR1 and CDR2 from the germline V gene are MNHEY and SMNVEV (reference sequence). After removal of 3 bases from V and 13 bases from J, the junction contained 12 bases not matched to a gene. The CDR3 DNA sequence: TGTGCCAGCAGTTTTGCCGGGACAGGGGTCGATTTTTACTTC. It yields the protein CASSFAGTGVDFYF.

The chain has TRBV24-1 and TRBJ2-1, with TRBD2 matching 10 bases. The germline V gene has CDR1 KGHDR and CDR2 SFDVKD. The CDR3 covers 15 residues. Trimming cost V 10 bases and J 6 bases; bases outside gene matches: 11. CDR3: CATSPSAGGPNEQFF. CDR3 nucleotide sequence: TGTGCCACATCCCCCTCAGCGGGAGGGCCCAATGAGCAGTTCTTC.

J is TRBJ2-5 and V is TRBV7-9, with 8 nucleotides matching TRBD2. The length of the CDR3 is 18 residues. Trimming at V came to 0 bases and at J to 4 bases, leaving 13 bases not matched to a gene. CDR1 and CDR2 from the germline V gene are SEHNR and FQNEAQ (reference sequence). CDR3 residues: CASSLALLAGGRGETQYF. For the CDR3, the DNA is TGTGCCAGCAGCTTAGCGCTTTTGGCGGGGGGCCGTGGAGAGACCCAGTACTTC.

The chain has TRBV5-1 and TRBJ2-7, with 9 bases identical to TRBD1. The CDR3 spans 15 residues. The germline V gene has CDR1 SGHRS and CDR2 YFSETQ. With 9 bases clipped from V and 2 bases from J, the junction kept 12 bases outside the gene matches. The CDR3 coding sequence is TGCGCCACTAATCCGGGGACAGGGACCACCTACGAGCAGTACTTC. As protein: CATNPGTGTTYEQYF.

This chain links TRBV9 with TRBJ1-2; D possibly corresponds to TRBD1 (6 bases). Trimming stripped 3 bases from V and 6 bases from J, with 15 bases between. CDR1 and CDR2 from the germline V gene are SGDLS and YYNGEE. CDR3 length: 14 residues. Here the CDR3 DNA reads TGTGCCAGCAGCGCAAATAGCAGGGGCGATGGCTACACCTTC. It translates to CASSANSRGDGYTF.

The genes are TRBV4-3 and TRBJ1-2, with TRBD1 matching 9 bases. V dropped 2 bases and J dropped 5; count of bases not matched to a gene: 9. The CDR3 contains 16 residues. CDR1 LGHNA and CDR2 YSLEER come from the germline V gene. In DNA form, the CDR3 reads TGCGCCAGCAGCCAATCCTCGACAGGGGGATGGTATGGCTACACCTTC. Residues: CASSQSSTGGWYGYTF.

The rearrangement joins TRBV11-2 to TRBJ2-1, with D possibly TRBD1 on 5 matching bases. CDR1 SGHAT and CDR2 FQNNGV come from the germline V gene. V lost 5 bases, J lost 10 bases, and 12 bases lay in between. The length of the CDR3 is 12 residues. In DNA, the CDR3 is TGTGCCAGCAGCACTACAGGTCGGGAGCAGTTCTTC. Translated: CASSTTGREQFF.

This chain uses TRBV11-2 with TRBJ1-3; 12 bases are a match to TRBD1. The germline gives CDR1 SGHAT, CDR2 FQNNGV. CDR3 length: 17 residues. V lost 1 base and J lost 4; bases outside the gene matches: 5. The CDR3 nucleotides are TGTGCCAGCAGCTTAGGCCTGGGACAGGGGGCAGGAAACACCATATATTTT. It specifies CASSLGLGQGAGNTIYF.

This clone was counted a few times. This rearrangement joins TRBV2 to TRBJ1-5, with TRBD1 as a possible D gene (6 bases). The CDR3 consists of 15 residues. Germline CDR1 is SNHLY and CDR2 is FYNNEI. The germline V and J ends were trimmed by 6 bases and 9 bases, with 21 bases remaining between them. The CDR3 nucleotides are TGTGCCAGCAGGTTCACTAGGGACACCTTTCGGCCCCAGCATTTT. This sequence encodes CASRFTRDTFRPQHF.

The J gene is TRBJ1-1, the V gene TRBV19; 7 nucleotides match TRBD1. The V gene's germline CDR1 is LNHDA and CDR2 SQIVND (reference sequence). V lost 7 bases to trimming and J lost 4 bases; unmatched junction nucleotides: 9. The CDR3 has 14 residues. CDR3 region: CASIRQGVSTEAFF. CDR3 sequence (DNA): TGTGCCAGTATTCGACAGGGTGTATCCACTGAAGCTTTCTTT.

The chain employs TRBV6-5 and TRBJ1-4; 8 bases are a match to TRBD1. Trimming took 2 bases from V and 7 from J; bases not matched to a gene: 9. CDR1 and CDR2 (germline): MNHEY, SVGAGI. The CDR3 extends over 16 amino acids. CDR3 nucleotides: TGTGCCAGCAGTTACCTCTCCCCAGGGGGCCTTGAAAAACTGTTTTTT. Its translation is CASSYLSPGGLEKLFF.

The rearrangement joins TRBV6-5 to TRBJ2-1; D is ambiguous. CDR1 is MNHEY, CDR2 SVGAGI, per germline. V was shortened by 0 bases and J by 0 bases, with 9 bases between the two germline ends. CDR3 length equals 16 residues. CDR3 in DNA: TGTGCCAGCAGTTACTCGATCAGATCCTCCTACAATGAGCAGTTCTTC. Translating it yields CASSYSIRSSYNEQFF.

CDR3 sequence: CASSQSFVVVNSPLHF. DNA for the CDR3: TGCGCCAGCAGCCAGTCATTTGTCGTAGTCAATTCACCCCTCCACTTT. The chain is built from TRBV4-3 and TRBJ1-6; no clear D gene. The germline V gene encodes CDR1 LGHNA and CDR2 YSLEER. This CDR3 spans 16 amino acids. V shed 3 bases and J shed 7 bases, with 16 bases lying between them.

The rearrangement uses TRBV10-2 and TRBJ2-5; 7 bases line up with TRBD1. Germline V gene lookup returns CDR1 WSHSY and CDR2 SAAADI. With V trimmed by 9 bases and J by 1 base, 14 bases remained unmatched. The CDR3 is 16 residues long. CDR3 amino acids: CASRPPGTAIQETQYF. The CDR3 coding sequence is TGCGCCAGTCGGCCCCCTGGGACAGCGATCCAAGAGACCCAGTACTTC.

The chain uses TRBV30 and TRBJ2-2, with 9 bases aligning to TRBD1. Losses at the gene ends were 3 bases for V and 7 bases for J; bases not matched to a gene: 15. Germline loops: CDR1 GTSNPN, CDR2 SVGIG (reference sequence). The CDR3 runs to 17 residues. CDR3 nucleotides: TGTGCCTGGAGGAATCAGGGAGTACAGGGGGCTATCGGGGAGCTGTTTTTT. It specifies CAWRNQGVQGAIGELFF.

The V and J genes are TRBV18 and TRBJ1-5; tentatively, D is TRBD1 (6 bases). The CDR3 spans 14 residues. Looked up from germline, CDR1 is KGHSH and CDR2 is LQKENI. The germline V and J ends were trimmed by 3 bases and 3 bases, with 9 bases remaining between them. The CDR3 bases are TGTGCCAGCTCACCCGACAGGATCAATCAGCCCCAGCATTTT. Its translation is CASSPDRINQPQHF.

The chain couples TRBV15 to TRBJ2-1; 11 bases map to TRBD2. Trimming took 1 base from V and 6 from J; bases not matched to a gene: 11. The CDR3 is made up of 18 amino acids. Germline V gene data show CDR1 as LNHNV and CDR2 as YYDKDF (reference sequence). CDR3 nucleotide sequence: TGTGCCACCAGCAGAGGGGGGATTAGCGGGAGGGAGGGCAATGAGCAGTTCTTC. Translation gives CATSRGGISGREGNEQFF. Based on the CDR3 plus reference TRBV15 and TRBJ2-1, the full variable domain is DAMVIQNPRYQVTQFGKPVTLSCSQTLNHNVMYWYQQKSSQAPKLLFHYYDKDFNNEADTPDNFQSRRPNTSFCFLDIRSPGLGDTAMYLCATSRGGISGREGNEQFFGPGTRLTVL.

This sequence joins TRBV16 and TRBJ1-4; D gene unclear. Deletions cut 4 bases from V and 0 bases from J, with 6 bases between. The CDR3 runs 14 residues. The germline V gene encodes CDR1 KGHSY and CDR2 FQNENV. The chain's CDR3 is CASSPTTTNEKLFF. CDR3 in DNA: TGTGCCAGCAGCCCAACTACAACTAATGAAAAACTGTTTTTT.

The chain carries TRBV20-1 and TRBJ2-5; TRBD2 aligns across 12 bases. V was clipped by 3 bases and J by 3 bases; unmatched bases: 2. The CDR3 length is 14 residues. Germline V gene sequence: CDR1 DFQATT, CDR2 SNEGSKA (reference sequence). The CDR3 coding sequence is TGCAGTGCTAGTCGACTAGCGGGAGAAGAGACCCAGTACTTC. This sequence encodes CSASRLAGEETQYF.

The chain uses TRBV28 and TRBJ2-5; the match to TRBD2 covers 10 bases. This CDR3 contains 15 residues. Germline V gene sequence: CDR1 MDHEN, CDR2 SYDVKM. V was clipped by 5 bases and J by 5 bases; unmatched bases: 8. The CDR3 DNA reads TGTGCCAGCAGTCCTAGCGGGAGACGTTGGGAGACCCAGTACTTC. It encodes CASSPSGRRWETQYF.

The CDR3 region is CASSQDTIRSETQYF. CDR3 DNA: TGTGCCAGCAGCCAAGATACAATAAGGAGTGAGACCCAGTACTTC. The rearrangement links TRBV14 to TRBJ2-5; the D is unclear. There are 15 residues in the CDR3. The germline CDR1 and CDR2 sequences are SGHDN and FVKESK. Trimming removed 0 bases from V and 5 bases from J, with 13 bases in between.

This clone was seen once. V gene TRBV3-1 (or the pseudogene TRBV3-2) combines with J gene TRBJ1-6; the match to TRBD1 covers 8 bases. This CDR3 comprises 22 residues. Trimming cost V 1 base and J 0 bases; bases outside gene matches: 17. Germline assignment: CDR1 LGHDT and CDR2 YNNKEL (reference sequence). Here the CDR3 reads CASSQGPTGDGGESSYNSPLHF. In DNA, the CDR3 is TGTGCCAGCAGCCAAGGACCGACAGGGGATGGAGGAGAAAGCTCCTATAATTCACCCCTCCACTTT.